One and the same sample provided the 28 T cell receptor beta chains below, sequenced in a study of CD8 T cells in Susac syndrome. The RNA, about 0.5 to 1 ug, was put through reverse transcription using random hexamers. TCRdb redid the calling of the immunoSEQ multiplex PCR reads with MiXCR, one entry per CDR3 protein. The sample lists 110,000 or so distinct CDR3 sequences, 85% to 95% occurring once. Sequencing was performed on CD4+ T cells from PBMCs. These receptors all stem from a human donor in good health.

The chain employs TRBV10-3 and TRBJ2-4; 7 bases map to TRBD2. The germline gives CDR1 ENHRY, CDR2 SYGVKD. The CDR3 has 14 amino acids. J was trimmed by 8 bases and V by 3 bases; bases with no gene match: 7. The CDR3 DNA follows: TGTGCCATCAGTGAAACCTCGGGGGGTGACATTCAGTACTTC. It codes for CAISETSGGDIQYF.

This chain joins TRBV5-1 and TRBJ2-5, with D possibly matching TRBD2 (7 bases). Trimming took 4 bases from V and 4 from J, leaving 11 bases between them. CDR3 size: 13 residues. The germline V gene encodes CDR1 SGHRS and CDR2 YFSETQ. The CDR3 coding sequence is TGCGCCAGCAGCCCCCGGGGGGCAGAGACCCAGTACTTC. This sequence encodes CASSPRGAETQYF.

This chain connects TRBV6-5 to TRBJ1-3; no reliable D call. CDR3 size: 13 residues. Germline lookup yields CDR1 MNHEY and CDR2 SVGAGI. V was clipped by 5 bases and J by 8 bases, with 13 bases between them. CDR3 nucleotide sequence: TGTGCCAGCAGTCCGTCAGTCAGAGACACCATATATTTT. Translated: CASSPSVRDTIYF.

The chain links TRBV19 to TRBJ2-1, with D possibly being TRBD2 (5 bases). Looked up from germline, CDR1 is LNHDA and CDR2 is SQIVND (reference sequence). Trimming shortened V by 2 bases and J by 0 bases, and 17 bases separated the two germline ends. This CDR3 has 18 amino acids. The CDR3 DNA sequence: TGTGCCAGTAGTATAAGACGAGGGCAGGCCAGCTCCTACAATGAGCAGTTCTTC. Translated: CASSIRRGQASSYNEQFF. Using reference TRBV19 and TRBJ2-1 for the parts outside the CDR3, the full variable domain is DGGITQSPKYLFRKEGQNVTLSCEQNLNHDAMYWYRQDPGQGLRLIYYSQIVNDFQKGDIAEGYSVSREKKESFPLTVTSAQKNPTAFYLCASSIRRGQASSYNEQFFGPGTRLTVL.

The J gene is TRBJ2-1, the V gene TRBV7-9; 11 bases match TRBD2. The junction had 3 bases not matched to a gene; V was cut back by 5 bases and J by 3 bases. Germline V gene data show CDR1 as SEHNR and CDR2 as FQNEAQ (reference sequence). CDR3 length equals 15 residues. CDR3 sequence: CASSTSGGSYNEQFF. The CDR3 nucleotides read TGTGCCAGCAGCACTAGCGGGGGTAGCTACAATGAGCAGTTCTTC. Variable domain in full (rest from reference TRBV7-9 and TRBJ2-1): DTGVSQNPRHKITKRGQNVTFRCDPISEHNRLYWYRQTLGQGPEFLTYFQNEAQLEKSRLLSDRFSAERPKGSFSTLEIQRTEQGDSAMYLCASSTSGGSYNEQFFGPGTRLTVL.

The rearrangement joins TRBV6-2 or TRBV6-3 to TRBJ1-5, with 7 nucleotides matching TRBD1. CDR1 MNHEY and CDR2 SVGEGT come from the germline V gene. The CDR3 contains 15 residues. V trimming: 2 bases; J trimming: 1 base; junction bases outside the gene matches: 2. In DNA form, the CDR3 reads TGTGCCAGCAGTTACCAGGACAGGAGCAATCAGCCCCAGCATTTT. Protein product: CASSYQDRSNQPQHF.

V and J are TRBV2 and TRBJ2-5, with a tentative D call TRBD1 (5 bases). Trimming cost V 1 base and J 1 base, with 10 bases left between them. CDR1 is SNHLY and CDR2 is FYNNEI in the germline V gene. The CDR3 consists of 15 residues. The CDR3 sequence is CASSEGTGAQETQYF. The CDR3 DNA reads TGTGCCAGCAGTGAAGGCACAGGCGCCCAAGAGACCCAGTACTTC.

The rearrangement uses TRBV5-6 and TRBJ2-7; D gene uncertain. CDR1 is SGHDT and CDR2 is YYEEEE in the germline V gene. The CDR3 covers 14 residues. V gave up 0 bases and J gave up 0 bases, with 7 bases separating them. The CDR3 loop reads CASSLGLYSYEQYF. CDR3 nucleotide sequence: TGTGCCAGCAGCTTGGGACTTTACTCCTACGAGCAGTACTTC. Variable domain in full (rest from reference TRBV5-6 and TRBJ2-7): DAGVTQSPTHLIKTRGQQVTLRCSPKSGHDTVSWYQQALGQGPQFIFQYYEEEERQRGNFPDRFSGHQFPNYSSELNVNALLLGDSALYLCASSLGLYSYEQYFGPGTRLTVT.

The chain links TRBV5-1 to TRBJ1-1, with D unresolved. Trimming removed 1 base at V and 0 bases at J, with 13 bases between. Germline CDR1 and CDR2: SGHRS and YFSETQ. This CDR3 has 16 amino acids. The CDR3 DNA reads TGCGCCAGCAGCTTGATTATCTCGGGGATGAACACTGAAGCTTTCTTT. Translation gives CASSLIISGMNTEAFF. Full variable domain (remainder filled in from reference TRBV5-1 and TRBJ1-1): KAGVTQTPRYLIKTRGQQVTLSCSPISGHRSVSWYQQTPGQGLQFLFEYFSETQRNKGNFPGRFSGRQFSNSRSEMNVSTLELGDSALYLCASSLIISGMNTEAFFGQGTRLTVV.

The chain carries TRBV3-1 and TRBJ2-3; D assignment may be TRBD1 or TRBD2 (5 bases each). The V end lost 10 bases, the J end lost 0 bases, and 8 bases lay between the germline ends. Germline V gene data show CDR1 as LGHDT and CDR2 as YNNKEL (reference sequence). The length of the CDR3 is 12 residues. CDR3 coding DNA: TGTGCCACCGGGGCAAGCACAGATACGCAGTATTTT. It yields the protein CATGASTDTQYF.

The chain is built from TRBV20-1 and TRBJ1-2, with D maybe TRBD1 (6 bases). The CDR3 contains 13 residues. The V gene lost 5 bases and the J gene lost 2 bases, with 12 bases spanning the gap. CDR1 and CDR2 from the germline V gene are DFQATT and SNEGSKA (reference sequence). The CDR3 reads CSAQVQGNYGYTF. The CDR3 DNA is TGCAGTGCTCAAGTTCAGGGGAACTATGGCTACACCTTC.

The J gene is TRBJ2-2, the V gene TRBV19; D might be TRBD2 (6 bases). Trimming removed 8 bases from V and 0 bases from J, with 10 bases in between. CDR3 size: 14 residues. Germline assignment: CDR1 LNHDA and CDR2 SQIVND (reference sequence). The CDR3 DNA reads TGTGCCAGTCTACGACTAGCGAACACCGGGGAGCTGTTTTTT. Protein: CASLRLANTGELFF. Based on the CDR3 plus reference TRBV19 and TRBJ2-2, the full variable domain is DGGITQSPKYLFRKEGQNVTLSCEQNLNHDAMYWYRQDPGQGLRLIYYSQIVNDFQKGDIAEGYSVSREKKESFPLTVTSAQKNPTAFYLCASLRLANTGELFFGEGSRLTVL.

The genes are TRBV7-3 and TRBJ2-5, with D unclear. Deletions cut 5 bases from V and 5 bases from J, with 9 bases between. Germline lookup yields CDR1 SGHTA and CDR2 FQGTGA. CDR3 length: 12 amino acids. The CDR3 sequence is CASSNPPETQYF. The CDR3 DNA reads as TGTGCCAGCAGCAACCCCCCTGAGACCCAGTACTTC.

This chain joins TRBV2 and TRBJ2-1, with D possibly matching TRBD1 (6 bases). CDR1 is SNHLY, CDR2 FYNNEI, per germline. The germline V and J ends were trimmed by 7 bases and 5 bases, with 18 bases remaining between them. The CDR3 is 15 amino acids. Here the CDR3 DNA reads TGTGCCAGCATCGCTACAGGGTTTGCGGACAATGAGCAGTTCTTC. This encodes CASIATGFADNEQFF.

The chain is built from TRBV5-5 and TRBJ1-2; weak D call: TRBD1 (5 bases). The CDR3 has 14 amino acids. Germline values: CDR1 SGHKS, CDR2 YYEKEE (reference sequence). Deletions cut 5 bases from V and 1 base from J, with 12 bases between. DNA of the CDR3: TGTGCCAGCAGTTCGGGGACCGTTAACTATGGCTACACCTTC. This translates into CASSSGTVNYGYTF.

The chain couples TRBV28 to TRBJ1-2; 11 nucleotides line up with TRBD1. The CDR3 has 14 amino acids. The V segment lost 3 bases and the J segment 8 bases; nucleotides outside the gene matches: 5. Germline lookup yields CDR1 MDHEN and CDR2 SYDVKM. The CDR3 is CASSFGQGAWGYTF. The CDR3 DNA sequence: TGTGCCAGCAGTTTTGGACAGGGGGCCTGGGGCTACACCTTC.

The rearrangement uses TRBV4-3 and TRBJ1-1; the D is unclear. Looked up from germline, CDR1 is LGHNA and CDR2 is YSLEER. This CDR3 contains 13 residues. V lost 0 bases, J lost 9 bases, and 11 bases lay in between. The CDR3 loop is CASSQDMRAQAFF. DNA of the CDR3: TGCGCCAGCAGCCAAGATATGAGGGCCCAAGCTTTCTTT.

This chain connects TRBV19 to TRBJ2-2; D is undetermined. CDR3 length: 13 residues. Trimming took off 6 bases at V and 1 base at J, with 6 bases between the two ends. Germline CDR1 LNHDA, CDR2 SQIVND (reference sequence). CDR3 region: CASRRENTGELFF. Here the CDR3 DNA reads TGTGCCAGTAGAAGGGAGAACACCGGGGAGCTGTTTTTT.

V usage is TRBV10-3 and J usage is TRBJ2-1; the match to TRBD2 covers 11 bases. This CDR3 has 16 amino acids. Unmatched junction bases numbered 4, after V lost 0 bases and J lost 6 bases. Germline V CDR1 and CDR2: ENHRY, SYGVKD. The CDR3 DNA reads TGTGCCATCAGTGAGTCGGGAACTAGCGGGGGCAATGAGCAGTTCTTC. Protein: CAISESGTSGGNEQFF.

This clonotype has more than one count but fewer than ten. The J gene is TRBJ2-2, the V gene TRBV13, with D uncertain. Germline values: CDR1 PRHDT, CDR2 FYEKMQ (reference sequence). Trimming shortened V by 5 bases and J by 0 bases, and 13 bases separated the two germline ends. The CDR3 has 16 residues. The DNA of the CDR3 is TGTGCCAGCAGCCCACGATTGGTCCCGAACACCGGGGAGCTGTTTTTT. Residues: CASSPRLVPNTGELFF.

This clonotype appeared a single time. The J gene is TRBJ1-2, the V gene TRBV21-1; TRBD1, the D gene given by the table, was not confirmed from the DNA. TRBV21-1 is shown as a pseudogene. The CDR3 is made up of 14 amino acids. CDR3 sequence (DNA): TGTGCCAGCAGCAAAGCGGTCCAGGGCTATGGCTACACCTTC. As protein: CASSKAVQGYGYTF.

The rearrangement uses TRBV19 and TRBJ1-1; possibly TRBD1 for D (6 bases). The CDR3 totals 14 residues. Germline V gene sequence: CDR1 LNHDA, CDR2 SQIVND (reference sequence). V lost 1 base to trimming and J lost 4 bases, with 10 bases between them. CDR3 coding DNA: TGTGCCAGTAGTATAGGTAACAGGGCCACTGAAGCTTTCTTT. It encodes CASSIGNRATEAFF.

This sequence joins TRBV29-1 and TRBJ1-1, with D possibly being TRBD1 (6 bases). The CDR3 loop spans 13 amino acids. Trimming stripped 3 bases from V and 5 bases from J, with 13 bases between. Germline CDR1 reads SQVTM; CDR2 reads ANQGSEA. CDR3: CSVDEGGWTEAFF. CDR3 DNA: TGCAGCGTTGATGAGGGGGGGTGGACTGAAGCTTTCTTT. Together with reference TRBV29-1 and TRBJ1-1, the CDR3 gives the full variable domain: SAVISQKPSRDICQRGTSLTIQCQVDSQVTMMFWYRQQPGQSLTLIATANQGSEATYESGFVIDKFPISRPNLTFSTLTVSNMSPEDSSIYLCSVDEGGWTEAFFGQGTRLTVV.

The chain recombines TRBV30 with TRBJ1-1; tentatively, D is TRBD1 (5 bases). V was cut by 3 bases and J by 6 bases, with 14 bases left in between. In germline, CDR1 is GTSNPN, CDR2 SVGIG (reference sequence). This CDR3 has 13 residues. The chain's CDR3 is CAWSLRGVPEAFF. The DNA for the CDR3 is TGTGCCTGGAGCCTCCGAGGGGTACCTGAAGCTTTCTTT.

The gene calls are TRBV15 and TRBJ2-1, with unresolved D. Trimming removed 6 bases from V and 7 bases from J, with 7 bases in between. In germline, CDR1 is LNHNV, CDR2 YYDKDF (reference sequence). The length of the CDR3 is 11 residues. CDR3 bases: TGTGCCACCAGTAATCAAAATGAGCAGTTCTTC. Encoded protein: CATSNQNEQFF.

As DNA, the CDR3 is TGTGCCAGCAGTTTCGGGGGACAGTCCTATGGCTACACCTTC. This gives the protein CASSFGGQSYGYTF. The chain has TRBV27 and TRBJ1-2, with 7 bases matching TRBD1. Germline values: CDR1 MNHEY, CDR2 SMNVEV (reference sequence). J lost 4 bases, V lost 3 bases, and 5 bases had no gene match. The CDR3 loop spans 14 amino acids.

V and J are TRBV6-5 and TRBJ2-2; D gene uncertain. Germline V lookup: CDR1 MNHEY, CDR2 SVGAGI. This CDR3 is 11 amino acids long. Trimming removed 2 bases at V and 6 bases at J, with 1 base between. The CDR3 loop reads CASSYAGELFF. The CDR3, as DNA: TGTGCCAGCAGTTACGCCGGGGAGCTGTTTTTT.

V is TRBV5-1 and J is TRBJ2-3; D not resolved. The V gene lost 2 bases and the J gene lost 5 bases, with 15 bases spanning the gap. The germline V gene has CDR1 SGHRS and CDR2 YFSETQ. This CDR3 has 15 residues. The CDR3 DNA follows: TGCGCCAGCAGCTTAGGGTCCCTCCATGGAGATACGCAGTATTTT. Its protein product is CASSLGSLHGDTQYF.